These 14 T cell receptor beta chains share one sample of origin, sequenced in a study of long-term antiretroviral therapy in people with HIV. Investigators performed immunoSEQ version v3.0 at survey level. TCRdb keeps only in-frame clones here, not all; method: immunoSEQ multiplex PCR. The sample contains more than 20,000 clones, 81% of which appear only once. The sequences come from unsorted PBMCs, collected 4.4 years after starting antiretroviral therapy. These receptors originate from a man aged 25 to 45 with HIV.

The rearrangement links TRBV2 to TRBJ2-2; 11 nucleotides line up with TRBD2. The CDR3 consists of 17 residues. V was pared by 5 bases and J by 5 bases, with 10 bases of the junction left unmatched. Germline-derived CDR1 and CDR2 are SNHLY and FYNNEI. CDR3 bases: TGTGCCAGCAGTTCCATAGCGGGAGGGCCGCGGACCGGGGAGCTGTTTTTT. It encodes CASSSIAGGPRTGELFF.

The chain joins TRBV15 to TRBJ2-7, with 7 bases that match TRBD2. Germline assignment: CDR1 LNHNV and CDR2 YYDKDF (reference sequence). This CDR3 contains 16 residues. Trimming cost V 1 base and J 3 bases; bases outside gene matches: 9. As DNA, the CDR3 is TGTGCCACCAGCAGAGTCGTGGGAGGGCCCGGCTACGAGCAGTACTTC. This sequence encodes CATSRVVGGPGYEQYF.

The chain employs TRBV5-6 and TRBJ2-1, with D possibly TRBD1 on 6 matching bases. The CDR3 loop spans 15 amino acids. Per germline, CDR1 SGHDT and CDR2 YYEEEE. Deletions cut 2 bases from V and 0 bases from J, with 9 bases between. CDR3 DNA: TGTGCCAGCAGCTTAAGGGGGACCTCCTACAATGAGCAGTTCTTC. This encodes CASSLRGTSYNEQFF.

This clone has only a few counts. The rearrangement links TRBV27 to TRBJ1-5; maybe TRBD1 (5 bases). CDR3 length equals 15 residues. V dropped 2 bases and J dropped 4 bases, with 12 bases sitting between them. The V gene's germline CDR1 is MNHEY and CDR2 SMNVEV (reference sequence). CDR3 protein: CASSLRWGTNQPQHF. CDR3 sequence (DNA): TGTGCCAGCAGTTTAAGATGGGGGACTAATCAGCCCCAGCATTTT.

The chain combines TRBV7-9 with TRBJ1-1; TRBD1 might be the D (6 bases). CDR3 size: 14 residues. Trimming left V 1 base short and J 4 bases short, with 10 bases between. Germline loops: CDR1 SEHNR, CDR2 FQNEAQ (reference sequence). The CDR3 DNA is TGTGCCAGCAGCTTAGGGGGGGCTGGCACTGAAGCTTTCTTT. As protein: CASSLGGAGTEAFF.

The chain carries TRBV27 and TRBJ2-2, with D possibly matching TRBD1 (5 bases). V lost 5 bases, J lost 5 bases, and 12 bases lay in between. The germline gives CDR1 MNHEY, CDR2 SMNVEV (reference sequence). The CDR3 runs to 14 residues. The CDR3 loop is CASSIGVGTGELFF. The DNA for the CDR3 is TGTGCCAGCAGTATAGGGGTAGGGACCGGGGAGCTGTTTTTT.

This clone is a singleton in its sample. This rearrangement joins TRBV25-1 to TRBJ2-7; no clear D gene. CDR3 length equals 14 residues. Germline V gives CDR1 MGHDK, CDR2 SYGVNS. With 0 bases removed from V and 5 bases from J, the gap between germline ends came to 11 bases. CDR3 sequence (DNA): TGTGCCAGCAGTGAATATAGAGGCCGGGACGAGCAGTACTTC. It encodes CASSEYRGRDEQYF.

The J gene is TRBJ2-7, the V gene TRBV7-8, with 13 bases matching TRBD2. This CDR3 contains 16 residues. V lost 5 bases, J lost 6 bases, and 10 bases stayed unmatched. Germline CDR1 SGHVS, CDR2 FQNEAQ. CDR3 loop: CASSDRLAGGISEQYF. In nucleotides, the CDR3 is TGTGCCAGCAGCGATCGACTAGCGGGAGGTATCTCCGAGCAGTACTTC.

CDR3 residues: CASSSTDRGVSYNEQFF. The CDR3 DNA follows: TGTGCCAGTAGTTCCACGGACAGGGGAGTGTCCTACAATGAGCAGTTCTTC. The chain combines TRBV19 with TRBJ2-1; 9 bases are a match to TRBD1. Germline CDR1 and CDR2: LNHDA and SQIVND (reference sequence). V shed 5 bases and J 1 base; nucleotides not matched to a gene: 9. The CDR3 loop spans 17 amino acids.

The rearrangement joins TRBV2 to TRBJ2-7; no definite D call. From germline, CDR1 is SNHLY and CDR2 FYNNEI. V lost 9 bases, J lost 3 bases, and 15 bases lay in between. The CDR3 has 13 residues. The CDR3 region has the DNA TGTGCCAGAAACCAAGCGTCCGACTACGAGCAGTACTTC. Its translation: CARNQASDYEQYF.

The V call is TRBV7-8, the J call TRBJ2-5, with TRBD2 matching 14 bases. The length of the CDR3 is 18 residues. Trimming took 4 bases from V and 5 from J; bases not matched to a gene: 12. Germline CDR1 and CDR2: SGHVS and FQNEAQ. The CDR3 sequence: CASSYIRAGLAGVETQYF. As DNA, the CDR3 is TGTGCCAGCAGCTATATCAGGGCGGGACTAGCGGGAGTCGAGACCCAGTACTTC.

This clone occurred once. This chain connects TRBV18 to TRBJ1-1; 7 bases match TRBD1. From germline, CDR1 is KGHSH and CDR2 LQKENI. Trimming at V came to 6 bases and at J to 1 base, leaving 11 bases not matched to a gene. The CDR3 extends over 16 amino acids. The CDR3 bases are TGTGCCAGCTCCTACAGGGGAGGCTGGGAGAACACTGAAGCTTTCTTT. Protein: CASSYRGGWENTEAFF.

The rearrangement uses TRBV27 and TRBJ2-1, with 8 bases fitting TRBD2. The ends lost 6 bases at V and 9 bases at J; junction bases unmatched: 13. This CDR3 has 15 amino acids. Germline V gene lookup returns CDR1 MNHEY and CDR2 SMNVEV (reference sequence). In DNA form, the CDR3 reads TGTGCCAGCAGCCCGGGACTAGGAGTTAACGCTGAGCAGTTCTTC. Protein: CASSPGLGVNAEQFF.

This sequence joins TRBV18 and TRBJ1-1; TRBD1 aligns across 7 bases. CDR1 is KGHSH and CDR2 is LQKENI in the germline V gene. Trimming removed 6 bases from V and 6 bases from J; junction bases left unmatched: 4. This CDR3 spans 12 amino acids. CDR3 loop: CASSPDRAEAFF. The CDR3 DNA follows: TGTGCCAGCTCCCCCGACAGGGCTGAAGCTTTCTTT.